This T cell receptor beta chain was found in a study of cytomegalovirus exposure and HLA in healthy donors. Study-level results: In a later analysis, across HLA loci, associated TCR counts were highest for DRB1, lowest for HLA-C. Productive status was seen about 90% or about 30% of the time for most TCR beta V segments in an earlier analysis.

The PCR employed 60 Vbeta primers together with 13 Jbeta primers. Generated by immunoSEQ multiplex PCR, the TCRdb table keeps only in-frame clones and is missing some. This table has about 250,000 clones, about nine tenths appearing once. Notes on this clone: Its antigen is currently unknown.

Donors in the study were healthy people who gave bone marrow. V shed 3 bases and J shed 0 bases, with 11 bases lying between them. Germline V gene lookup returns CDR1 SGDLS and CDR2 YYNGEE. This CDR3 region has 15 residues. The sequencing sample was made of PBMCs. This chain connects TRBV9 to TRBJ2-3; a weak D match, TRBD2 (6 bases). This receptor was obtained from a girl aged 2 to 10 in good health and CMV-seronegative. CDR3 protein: CASSAGTESTDTQYF. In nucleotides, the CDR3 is TGTGCCAGCAGCGCCGGGACTGAAAGCACAGATACGCAGTATTTT.